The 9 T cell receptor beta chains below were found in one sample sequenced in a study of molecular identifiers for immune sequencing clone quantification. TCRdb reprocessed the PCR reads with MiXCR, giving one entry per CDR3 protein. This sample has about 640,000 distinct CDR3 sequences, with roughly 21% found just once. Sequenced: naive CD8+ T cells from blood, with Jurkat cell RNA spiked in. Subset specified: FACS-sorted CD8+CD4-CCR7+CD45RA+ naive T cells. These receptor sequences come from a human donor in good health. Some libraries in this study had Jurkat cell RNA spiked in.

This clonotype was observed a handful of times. The DNA of the CDR3 is TGTGCCAGCAGTGACAGGGGGATGGTTGAAGCTTTCTTT. It codes for CASSDRGMVEAFF. This chain uses TRBV2 with TRBJ1-1, with TRBD1 identical over 7 bases. V shed 3 bases, J shed 7 bases, and the junction held 5 bases outside the gene matches. Germline loops: CDR1 SNHLY, CDR2 FYNNEI. This CDR3 is built from 13 residues. Full variable domain (missing parts from reference TRBV2 and TRBJ1-1): EPEVTQTPSHQVTQMGQEVILRCVPISNHLYFYWYRQILGQKVEFLVSFYNNEISEKSEIFDDQFSVERPDGSNFTLKIRSTKLEDSAMYFCASSDRGMVEAFFGQGTRLTVV.

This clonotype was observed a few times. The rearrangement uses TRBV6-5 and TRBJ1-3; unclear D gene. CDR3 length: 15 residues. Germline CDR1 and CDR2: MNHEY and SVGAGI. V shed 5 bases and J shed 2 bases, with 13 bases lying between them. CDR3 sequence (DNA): TGTGCCAGCAGTCCCGAGGCCGTTGCTGGAAACACCATATATTTT. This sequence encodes CASSPEAVAGNTIYF.

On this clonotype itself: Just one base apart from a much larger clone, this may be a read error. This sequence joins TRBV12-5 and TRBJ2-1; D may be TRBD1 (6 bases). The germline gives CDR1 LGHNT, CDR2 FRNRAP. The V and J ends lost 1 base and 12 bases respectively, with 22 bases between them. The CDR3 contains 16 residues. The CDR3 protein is CASGLALQGNFPGQFF. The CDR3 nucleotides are TGTGCTAGTGGTTTGGCTCTACAGGGAAATTTTCCAGGGCAGTTCTTC.

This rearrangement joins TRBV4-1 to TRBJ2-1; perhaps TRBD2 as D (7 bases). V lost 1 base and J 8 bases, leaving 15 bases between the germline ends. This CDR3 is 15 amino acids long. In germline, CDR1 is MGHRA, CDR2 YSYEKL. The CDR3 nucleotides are TGCGCCAGCAGCCAAGGGGCGAGGGGGGGAGATGAGCAGTTCTTC. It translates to CASSQGARGGDEQFF.

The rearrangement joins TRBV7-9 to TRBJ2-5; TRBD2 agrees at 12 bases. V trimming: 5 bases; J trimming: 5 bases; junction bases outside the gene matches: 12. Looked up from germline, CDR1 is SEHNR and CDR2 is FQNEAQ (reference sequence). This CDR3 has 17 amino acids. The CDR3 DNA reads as TGTGCCAGCAGCCCAAGGACTAGCGGGGTTACTGGTGAGACCCAGTACTTC. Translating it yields CASSPRTSGVTGETQYF.

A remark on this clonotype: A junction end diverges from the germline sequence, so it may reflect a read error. CDR3 sequence reads: CASSFPTSGGPSTDTKYF. As DNA, the CDR3 is TGTGCCAGCAGCTTCCCGACTAGCGGGGGGCCCAGCACGGATACGAAGTATTTT. The chain joins TRBV7-6 to TRBJ2-3, with TRBD2 identical over 13 bases. Germline CDR1 reads SGHVS; CDR2 reads FNYEAQ. The CDR3 contains 18 residues.

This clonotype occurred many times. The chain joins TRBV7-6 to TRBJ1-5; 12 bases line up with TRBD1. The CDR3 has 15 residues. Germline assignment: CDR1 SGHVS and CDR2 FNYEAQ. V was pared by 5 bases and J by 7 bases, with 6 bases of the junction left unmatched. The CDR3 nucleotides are TGTGCCAGCAGCCTGGGACAGGGGGCTTACCAGCCCCAGCATTTT. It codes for CASSLGQGAYQPQHF.

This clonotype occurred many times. CDR3 residues: CATSSGQSNSPLHF. In DNA form, the CDR3 reads TGCGCCACCAGTTCGGGACAGTCTAATTCACCCCTCCACTTT. The chain has TRBV5-1 and TRBJ1-6; 7 nucleotides align to TRBD1. Per germline, CDR1 SGHRS and CDR2 YFSETQ. V trimming: 9 bases; J trimming: 6 bases; junction bases outside the gene matches: 9. The CDR3 runs 14 residues.

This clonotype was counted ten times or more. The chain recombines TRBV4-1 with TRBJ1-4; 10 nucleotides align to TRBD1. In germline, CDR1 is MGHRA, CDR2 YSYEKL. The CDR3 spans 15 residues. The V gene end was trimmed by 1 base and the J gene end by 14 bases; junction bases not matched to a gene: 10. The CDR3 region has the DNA TGCGCCAGCAGCCAAGGGCCCGGGACAGGGGAAATGCTGTTTTTT. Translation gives CASSQGPGTGEMLFF.